The 23 T cell receptor beta chains reported below all come from one sample, sequenced in a study of T cell repertoires in cytomegalovirus infection. The antigens for these receptors are not known. TCRdb used MiXCR to reprocess the reads, holding one entry per CDR3 protein. The sample lists approximately 150,000 distinct CDR3 sequences, about 20% occurring once. The starting material was CD8+ T cells from cultured PBMCs, obtained from culture after CMV antigen stimulation. These receptors were taken from a human donor in good health (CMV status not recorded). Some clones in this sample may be carry-over from other donors' samples.

The J gene is TRBJ1-2, the V gene TRBV4-1, with 8 bases matching TRBD1. The CDR3 spans 13 residues. V gave up 5 bases and J gave up 8 bases; unmatched junction bases: 7. Germline values: CDR1 MGHRA, CDR2 YSYEKL. In DNA form, the CDR3 reads TGCGCCAGCAGCGTACCAGGGGGCGGAGGCTACACCTTC. Its translation is CASSVPGGGGYTF.

The CDR3 sequence is CASQESGETTDTQYF. The CDR3 nucleotides read TGTGCCAGCCAAGAGTCAGGGGAAACCACAGATACGCAGTATTTT. This chain links TRBV2 with TRBJ2-3, with a weak D call TRBD1 (6 bases). CDR3 length: 15 amino acids. The germline gives CDR1 SNHLY, CDR2 FYNNEI. V lost 8 bases and J lost 2, with 17 bases in between.

This clonotype was seen a few times. The V gene is TRBV4-1, the J gene TRBJ2-3; 10 nucleotides line up with TRBD1. J was trimmed by 4 bases and V by 5 bases; bases with no gene match: 6. CDR3 size: 15 residues. Germline V gene lookup returns CDR1 MGHRA and CDR2 YSYEKL. The CDR3 is CASSFRDRGADTQYF. For the CDR3, the DNA is TGCGCCAGCAGCTTCCGGGACAGGGGCGCAGATACGCAGTATTTT.

This rearrangement joins TRBV20-1 to TRBJ1-2; perhaps TRBD1 as D (6 bases). Trimming took off 6 bases at V and 7 bases at J, with 18 bases between the two ends. Germline V gene data show CDR1 as DFQATT and CDR2 as SNEGSKA (reference sequence). The CDR3 has 13 amino acids. In nucleotides, the CDR3 is TGCAGTGCCATTCCGACAGGTTTTCGTGGCTACACCTTC. It specifies CSAIPTGFRGYTF.

This clonotype was detected a few times. The CDR3 bases are TGTGCCAGCAGTGACAGGGTCCGGAGTAGCAATCAGCCCCAGCATTTT. It is translated as CASSDRVRSSNQPQHF. The V call is TRBV12-3 or TRBV12-4, the J call TRBJ1-5, with 7 positions matching TRBD1. With V trimmed by 5 bases and J by 0 bases, 7 bases remained unmatched. The CDR3 has 16 residues.

The chain carries TRBV4-3 and TRBJ1-1; possible D gene TRBD1, 6 bases. Per germline, CDR1 LGHNA and CDR2 YSLEER. Trimming cost V 0 bases and J 3 bases, with 11 bases left between them. This CDR3 has 15 amino acids. The CDR3 reads CASSQDQEGDTEAFF. The DNA of the CDR3 is TGCGCCAGCAGCCAAGATCAGGAGGGGGACACTGAAGCTTTCTTT.

The chain has TRBV7-9 and TRBJ1-2, with TRBD1 as a possible D gene (5 bases). Between the trimmed V and J ends, which lost 7 bases and 8 bases, there was a span of 17 bases. This CDR3 region has 13 residues. Germline V gives CDR1 SEHNR, CDR2 FQNEAQ (reference sequence). The CDR3 sequence: CASTAQGATGYTF. The DNA for the CDR3 is TGTGCCAGCACCGCCCAAGGGGCTACCGGCTACACCTTC. Complete variable domain (other parts from reference TRBV7-9 and TRBJ1-2): DTGVSQNPRHKITKRGQNVTFRCDPISEHNRLYWYRQTLGQGPEFLTYFQNEAQLEKSRLLSDRFSAERPKGSFSTLEIQRTEQGDSAMYLCASTAQGATGYTFGSGTRLTVV.

The V call is TRBV20-1, the J call TRBJ1-1; 7 bases match TRBD1. This CDR3 comprises 14 residues. V lost 3 bases and J lost 4; bases outside the gene matches: 8. Germline V gene sequence: CDR1 DFQATT, CDR2 SNEGSKA (reference sequence). The CDR3 nucleotides are TGCAGTGCTAGCCCCCATTCAGGGGGCACTGAAGCTTTCTTT. This encodes CSASPHSGGTEAFF.

This chain uses TRBV2 with TRBJ1-1, with TRBD1 matching 7 bases. V lost 8 bases and J lost 1; bases outside the gene matches: 4. CDR3 length equals 13 residues. Germline CDR1 and CDR2: SNHLY and FYNNEI. This CDR3 reads CASSGQENTEAFF. The CDR3 nucleotides are TGTGCCAGCTCCGGACAGGAGAACACTGAAGCTTTCTTT. The variable domain in full, with the rest retrieved from reference TRBV2 and TRBJ1-1, is EPEVTQTPSHQVTQMGQEVILRCVPISNHLYFYWYRQILGQKVEFLVSFYNNEISEKSEIFDDQFSVERPDGSNFTLKIRSTKLEDSAMYFCASSGQENTEAFFGQGTRLTVV.

This clonotype turned up a few times. V and J are TRBV7-9 and TRBJ2-5, with TRBD2 matching 10 bases. V shed 5 bases and J 1 base; nucleotides not matched to a gene: 7. Germline assignment: CDR1 SEHNR and CDR2 FQNEAQ (reference sequence). The CDR3 sequence is 16 residues long. The CDR3 reads CASSPWVAGGQETQYF. The CDR3 bases are TGTGCCAGCAGCCCCTGGGTAGCGGGGGGCCAAGAGACCCAGTACTTC.

This clonotype was counted a few times. The J gene is TRBJ1-1, the V gene TRBV27; the D gene is possibly TRBD1 (5 bases). The CDR3 totals 16 residues. Trimming took off 2 bases at V and 1 base at J, with 14 bases between the two ends. Germline V gene sequence: CDR1 MNHEY, CDR2 SMNVEV (reference sequence). The CDR3 DNA reads TGTGCCAGCAGTTTAATGGCAGGACACCCGAACACTGAAGCTTTCTTT. Amino acids: CASSLMAGHPNTEAFF.

This sequence joins TRBV19 and TRBJ2-7; unclear D gene. The germline V gene has CDR1 LNHDA and CDR2 SQIVND (reference sequence). V was shortened by 6 bases and J by 2 bases, with 5 bases between the two germline ends. CDR3 length: 11 amino acids. CDR3 nucleotide sequence: TGTGCCAGTAGGGGAACCTACGAGCAGTACTTC. Amino acid sequence: CASRGTYEQYF.

This rearrangement joins TRBV7-9 to TRBJ2-2; TRBD1 or TRBD2 may be the D gene (6 bases each). CDR1 is SEHNR and CDR2 is FQNEAQ in the germline V gene (reference sequence). CDR3 length: 16 amino acids. Trimming shortened V by 5 bases and J by 3 bases, and 16 bases separated the two germline ends. CDR3 loop: CASSKAGGADTGELFF. The DNA of the CDR3 is TGTGCCAGCAGCAAAGCCGGGGGCGCAGACACCGGGGAGCTGTTTTTT. The full variable domain, rest sourced from reference TRBV7-9 and TRBJ2-2, is DTGVSQNPRHKITKRGQNVTFRCDPISEHNRLYWYRQTLGQGPEFLTYFQNEAQLEKSRLLSDRFSAERPKGSFSTLEIQRTEQGDSAMYLCASSKAGGADTGELFFGEGSRLTVL.

V is TRBV4-3 and J is TRBJ2-5; no definite D call. Germline V gives CDR1 LGHNA, CDR2 YSLEER. V lost 1 base and J 2 bases, leaving 11 bases between the germline ends. The CDR3 totals 15 residues. This CDR3 is CASSQAVQQQETQYF. The CDR3 DNA follows: TGCGCCAGCAGCCAAGCGGTCCAGCAACAAGAGACCCAGTACTTC.

This clonotype was found a few times. This sequence joins TRBV29-1 and TRBJ1-3; D unclear. This CDR3 has 14 residues. Trimming took 4 bases from V and 4 from J, leaving 14 bases between them. CDR1 and CDR2 (germline): SQVTM, ANQGSEA. CDR3 amino acids: CSVVWPGHGNTIYF. The DNA of the CDR3 is TGCAGCGTTGTCTGGCCAGGCCACGGAAACACCATATATTTT.

The V gene is TRBV15, the J gene TRBJ2-1; D assignment may be TRBD1 or TRBD2 (6 bases each). Germline CDR1 is LNHNV and CDR2 is YYDKDF (reference sequence). The V end was cut by 1 base, the J end by 6 bases, with 13 bases between. The CDR3 loop spans 15 amino acids. Here the CDR3 DNA reads TGTGCCACCAGCAGAGTCGGGGGCGACAGCAATGAGCAGTTCTTC. Translation: CATSRVGGDSNEQFF. Combining the CDR3 with reference TRBV15 and TRBJ2-1 gives the whole variable domain DAMVIQNPRYQVTQFGKPVTLSCSQTLNHNVMYWYQQKSSQAPKLLFHYYDKDFNNEADTPDNFQSRRPNTSFCFLDIRSPGLGDTAMYLCATSRVGGDSNEQFFGPGTRLTVL.

This clonotype was detected once. CDR3 in DNA: TGTGCCAGCAGTTCTCGGGACAGGGGGCAGTCGGAGACCCAGTACTTC. It translates to CASSSRDRGQSETQYF. J is TRBJ2-5 and V is TRBV27, with 12 bases aligning to TRBD1. The CDR3 sequence is 16 residues long. The ends lost 4 bases at V and 5 bases at J; junction bases unmatched: 8. Germline V gene sequence: CDR1 MNHEY, CDR2 SMNVEV (reference sequence).

The J gene is TRBJ1-5, the V gene TRBV7-8; no clear D gene. The ends were cut back, 1 base at V and 7 bases at J, with 14 bases in the middle. The germline V gene has CDR1 SGHVS and CDR2 FQNEAQ. This CDR3 spans 15 amino acids. The CDR3 DNA reads as TGTGCCAGCAGCTTAGAAAGGCAGTTTAACCAGCCCCAGCATTTT. Amino acid sequence: CASSLERQFNQPQHF.

The gene calls are TRBV23-1 and TRBJ2-5; D could derive from TRBD1 or TRBD2 (5 bases each). TRBV23-1 is an ORF, with its function uncertain. The CDR3 has 21 residues. V gave up 2 bases and J gave up 1 base, with 29 bases separating them. In nucleotides, the CDR3 is TGCGCCAGCAGTCAAGCTTCGGGGCGTCAAGAGACAGAACGTGGCCAAGAGACCCAGTACTTC. Protein: CASSQASGRQETERGQETQYF.

Note on this clonotype: It may be a read error: a sequence one base away is much more abundant. The rearrangement links TRBV9 to TRBJ2-7; TRBD1 matches at 7 bases. CDR1 and CDR2 (germline): SGDLS, YYNGEE. The CDR3 has 15 amino acids. In DNA form, the CDR3 reads TGTGCCGGCAGCGTAGAAGGTCAGGGGGCCTACGAGCAGTACTTC. It codes for CAGSVEGQGAYEQYF.

In its sample, this clonotype was seen a few times. The rearrangement uses TRBV27 and TRBJ1-3; D is unclear. This CDR3 is 16 amino acids long. Deletions cut 3 bases from V and 0 bases from J, with 12 bases between. Germline CDR1 reads MNHEY; CDR2 reads SMNVEV (reference sequence). The CDR3 is CASSLVTVFSGNTIYF. Here the CDR3 DNA reads TGTGCCAGCAGTTTGGTAACAGTCTTCTCTGGAAACACCATATATTTT.

The V gene is TRBV6-5, the J gene TRBJ2-7; TRBD1 might be the D (5 bases). Trimming removed 0 bases at V and 2 bases at J, with 8 bases between. This CDR3 contains 14 residues. In germline, CDR1 is MNHEY, CDR2 SVGAGI. CDR3 nucleotide sequence: TGTGCCAGCAGTTACTCCAGGGCAGCCTACGAGCAGTACTTC. Its translation: CASSYSRAAYEQYF.

This clonotype was detected a few times. The chain employs TRBV7-6 and TRBJ1-1, with TRBD1 as a possible D gene (6 bases). Germline loops: CDR1 SGHVS, CDR2 FNYEAQ. CDR3 length: 16 residues. Trimming cost V 5 bases and J 1 base, with 17 bases left between them. The CDR3 is CASSREQGGGNTEAFF. CDR3 bases: TGTGCCAGCAGCCGAGAACAGGGAGGAGGGAACACTGAAGCTTTCTTT.